Reported below is one T cell receptor beta chain. Original processing methods: The assay estimated nucleated cells by amplifying reference gene primers. Measured with immunoSEQ multiplex PCR; TCRdb has only the in-frame clones, and not every one. The DNA was the basis for D and trimming; V, J and clone size are from that table. This table has 240,000 or so clones, about 83% appearing once. The sample belongs to a study of blood T cell repertoires in COVID-19. For the study at large: Samples of COVID-19 (acute and convalescent) were obtained from the United States, Italy and Spain. Sample material is recorded as cDNA or gDNA derived from T cells, B-cell-depleted T cells, or PBMCs.

The germline CDR1 and CDR2 sequences are SGHTA and FQGNSA. Trimming cost V 5 bases and J 2 bases, with 7 bases left between them. CDR3 size: 12 residues. This clonotype originated in a man older than 75 with acute or convalescent COVID-19. The chain combines TRBV7-2 with TRBJ2-7; TRBD2 might be the D (5 bases). Sequenced material: peripheral blood. CDR3 sequence (DNA): TGTGCCAGCAGCCTCGGGACCTACGAGCAGTACTTC. Protein product: CASSLGTYEQYF.